Listed here is a single T cell receptor (beta chain). This clonotype was found a few times. Its cognate antigen has yet to be identified. Per-base quality was not reported, and no clone a single base away is much larger than it. The data were taken from a study of identical twins (dated by TCRdb to 2016 to 2017). Broadly, across the study: To test whether fetal clonotypes persist, this study deep-sequenced TCR alpha and beta repertoires from monozygotic twins, from unrelated adults of various ages, and from cord blood. To rule out contamination, the twin experiments were replicated at different times with different library preparation protocols.

Study-level results and caveats: Out-of-frame TCR alpha sequences shared between twins showed an excess of low generation-probability sequences compared with coincidental sharing between unrelated individuals. In monozygotic twins, recombination models systematically underestimated out-of-frame TCR alpha sharing, but the models matched the sharing seen between unrelated individuals. In beta out-of-frame sequences, excess twin sharing was weaker, because having fewer shared sequences lowered the signal-to-noise ratio. Because the same donors could not be followed over many years, the conclusions relied on cross-sectional statistical analysis. Abundant cord blood beta clonotypes had fewer insertions, young adult naive repertoires showed a similar but weaker trend, and memory repertoires showed no such trend. Zero-insertion analyses could be partly confounded by invariant T cells such as MAIT and iNKT, though diverse VJ usage argued against such confounding for most clonotypes.

Every donor in the study was a healthy Caucasian. Three pairs of female monozygotic twins, all aged roughly 18 to 29 years, made up the twin cohort. RNA for TCR libraries was isolated from peripheral blood mononuclear cells. Receptor amplification or capture employed 5' RACE. Sequenced using an Illumina HiSeq 2000. Template switching introduced a universal primer binding site; the final cDNA contained a unique molecular identifier, enabling accurate counting of TCR cDNA molecules. Specific primers in the conserved constant-segment region were used to synthesize first-strand cDNA for the TCR alpha and beta chains. Each cDNA library was double barcoded, with a SMART-Mk sample barcode plus Illumina barcodes, to control for contamination. TruSeq adapter sequences and Illumina sample barcodes were added in two successive PCR steps. TCR alpha and beta cDNA libraries were sequenced on the Illumina HiSeq platform with custom primers. The original pipeline was this. MiGEC processed the raw reads to extract unique molecular identifiers, while MiXCR was used to determine the CDR3 positions. Recombination models were inferred per individual with the repgenHMM and IGoR tools using an EM algorithm. The tcR package in R was used for shared clonotype analysis, with sharing normalized by the product of cloneset sizes. Out-of-frame nonproductive sequences were analyzed to study raw recombination free of thymic and clonal selection effects. The public reads were run again by TCRdb, first through fastp at Q25 and then through MiXCR, and only productive beta chains were kept. Entries that share a CDR3 protein sequence are merged under the most common genes and DNA. TCRdb, not the authors, supplied the V and J calls. The sample table holds about 810,000 distinct CDR3 sequences, of which around an eighth were seen once. The ten biggest clones cover around 1.5% of the sample.

The germline ends are 18 bases apart after V is trimmed by 5 bases and J by 1 base. Including the terminal cysteine and phenylalanine, the CDR3 comprises 17 residues. The read is trimmed to its CDR3 DNA, 51 bases read in frame from base 1. A further study also used this sample, focusing on yellow fever vaccine responses in identical twins. The second source states: The authors reported that the T cell response to vaccination in identical twins appeared partly convergent and partly personalized. The study precisely tracked vaccine-responding T cell clones in identical twins.

The chain employs TRBV12-3 or TRBV12-4 and TRBJ1-5; the best D guess is TRBD1, with 6 bases matching. This TCR came from a woman between 18 and 30 years old in good health. The sequenced material came from PBMCs. The CDR3 corresponds to CASSTTGRGVSNQPQHF. The DNA is as follows: TGTGCCAGCAGTACCACCGGCAGGGGAGTGAGCAATCAGCCCCAGCATTTT.